Following are 8 T cell receptor beta chains from one sample sequenced in a study of cytomegalovirus exposure and HLA in healthy donors. TCRdb's table, derived via immunoSEQ multiplex PCR, lists solely in-frame clones and lacks some. The sample yields over 150,000 clones, about 85% seen once. Sequencing was done on a sample of PBMCs. Receptors originate from a man aged 18-30 years in good health and CMV-seropositive.

The rearrangement uses TRBV30 and TRBJ1-2; D unclear. The CDR3 extends over 13 amino acids. V was shortened by 3 bases and J by 4 bases, with 12 bases between the two germline ends. CDR1 is GTSNPN, CDR2 SVGIG, per germline (reference sequence). CDR3 nucleotides: TGTGCCTGGAGCCGTAAAACATCCTATGGCTACACCTTC. It yields the protein CAWSRKTSYGYTF. Variable domain in full (rest from reference TRBV30 and TRBJ1-2): SQTIHQWPATLVQPVGSPLSLECTVEGTSNPNLYWYRQAAGRGLQLLFYSVGIGQISSEVPQNLSASRPQDRQFILSSKKLLLSDSGFYLCAWSRKTSYGYTFGSGTRLTVV.

The chain combines TRBV29-1 with TRBJ1-5; the match to TRBD1 covers 11 bases. CDR1 and CDR2 from the germline V gene are SQVTM and ANQGSEA. The CDR3 is 15 residues long. V lost 6 bases, J lost 0 bases, and 4 bases stayed unmatched. The CDR3 protein is CSVLGTGGSNQPQHF. CDR3 DNA: TGCAGCGTCCTTGGGACAGGGGGTAGCAATCAGCCCCAGCATTTT.

A single count supports this clone. The junction departs from the called germline gene at one end, perhaps through a read error. In nucleotides, the CDR3 is TGCGCCAGCAGCTTGCGGGGGAACGCCGGGGAGCTGTTTTTT. Translating gives CASSLRGNAGELFF. The chain joins TRBV5-1 to TRBJ2-2, with a tentative D call TRBD2 (6 bases). Germline-derived CDR1 and CDR2 are SGHRS and YFSETQ. The CDR3 has 14 residues. The full variable domain, rest sourced from reference TRBV5-1 and TRBJ2-2, is KAGVTQTPRYLIKTRGQQVTLSCSPISGHRSVSWYQQTPGQGLQFLFEYFSETQRNKGNFPGRFSGRQFSNSRSEMNVSTLELGDSALYLCASSLRGNAGELFFGEGSRLTVL.

The sample holds one count of this clone. The V and J genes are TRBV5-4 and TRBJ2-3, with D tentatively TRBD2 (6 bases). CDR1 is SGHNT and CDR2 is YYREEE in the germline V gene (reference sequence). V lost 2 bases and J lost 3, with 16 bases in between. CDR3 length equals 16 residues. The CDR3 bases are TGTGCCAGCAGCTTAACTCGGGGGTTAAGGACAGATACGCAGTATTTT. Its translation: CASSLTRGLRTDTQYF. The variable domain in full, with the rest retrieved from reference TRBV5-4 and TRBJ2-3, is ETGVTQSPTHLIKTRGQQVTLRCSSQSGHNTVSWYQQALGQGPQFIFQYYREEENGRGNFPPRFSGLQFPNYSSELNVNALELDDSALYLCASSLTRGLRTDTQYFGPGTRLTVL.

The V and J genes are TRBV6-4 and TRBJ2-1; 8 positions agree with TRBD2. J was trimmed by 6 bases and V by 4 bases; bases with no gene match: 8. Germline V gene lookup returns CDR1 MRHNA and CDR2 SNTAGT. This CDR3 is 15 amino acids long. The CDR3 here is CASSAGLEISNEQFF. As DNA, the CDR3 is TGTGCCAGCAGTGCGGGACTAGAAATTTCCAATGAGCAGTTCTTC.

The gene calls are TRBV5-4 and TRBJ2-1; D remains ambiguous. The CDR3 length is 11 residues. Germline-derived CDR1 and CDR2 are SGHNT and YYREEE (reference sequence). V lost 0 bases and J lost 8, with 3 bases in between. In DNA form, the CDR3 reads TGTGCCAGCAGCTTGGCAGATGAGCAGTTCTTC. It specifies CASSLADEQFF.

J is TRBJ1-1 and V is TRBV19; TRBD1 is a possible D gene (5 bases). The germline V and J ends were trimmed by 5 bases and 10 bases, with 14 bases remaining between them. Per the germline V gene, CDR1 is LNHDA and CDR2 is SQIVND (reference sequence). This CDR3 comprises 12 residues. The CDR3 DNA sequence: TGTGCCAGTAGTTCATCCTCGACAGCAGCTTTCTTT. It translates to CASSSSSTAAFF. Combining the CDR3 with reference TRBV19 and TRBJ1-1 gives the whole variable domain DGGITQSPKYLFRKEGQNVTLSCEQNLNHDAMYWYRQDPGQGLRLIYYSQIVNDFQKGDIAEGYSVSREKKESFPLTVTSAQKNPTAFYLCASSSSSTAAFFGQGTRLTVV.

In nucleotides, the CDR3 is TGTGCCTGGAGTGTAGGGATGGTGGGACTAGCGGGGGCCTCCTACGAGCAGTACTTC. Protein product: CAWSVGMVGLAGASYEQYF. The chain couples TRBV30 to TRBJ2-7; TRBD2 agrees at 14 bases. Germline V CDR1 and CDR2: GTSNPN, SVGIG (reference sequence). V lost 0 bases, J lost 0 bases, and 10 bases stayed unmatched. The CDR3 sequence is 19 residues long. The variable domain in full, with the rest retrieved from reference TRBV30 and TRBJ2-7, is SQTIHQWPATLVQPVGSPLSLECTVEGTSNPNLYWYRQAAGRGLQLLFYSVGIGQISSEVPQNLSASRPQDRQFILSSKKLLLSDSGFYLCAWSVGMVGLAGASYEQYFGPGTRLTVT.